This entry lists 5 T cell receptor beta chains sequenced from one sample in a study of cytomegalovirus exposure and HLA in healthy donors. PCR primers comprised 60 Vbeta and 13 Jbeta primers. Sequencing was performed with immunoSEQ multiplex PCR; in TCRdb, only in-frame clones are kept and a portion is missing. This sample has more than 85,000 clones; roughly two thirds occur once, and the top ten carry 3.2%. The sequenced sample consisted of PBMCs. The receptor set was obtained from a man between 25 and 39 years old in good health and CMV-seronegative.

The rearrangement links TRBV7-2 to TRBJ1-2; TRBD1 agrees at 8 bases. The CDR3 length is 16 residues. V lost 5 bases, J lost 2 bases, and 10 bases stayed unmatched. Germline V gives CDR1 SGHTA, CDR2 FQGNSA. DNA for the CDR3: TGTGCCAGCAGCGAGTACGCGACAGGGGTCAACTATGGCTACACCTTC. Protein: CASSEYATGVNYGYTF.

This clone was seen a few times. J is TRBJ2-6 and V is TRBV15, with 12 bases identical to TRBD1. Looked up from germline, CDR1 is LNHNV and CDR2 is YYDKDF (reference sequence). The V gene end was trimmed by 5 bases and the J gene end by 3 bases; junction bases not matched to a gene: 8. This CDR3 comprises 18 residues. This CDR3 reads CATSPGRDRGLGANVLTF. CDR3 coding DNA: TGTGCCACCAGCCCTGGGAGGGACAGGGGGCTTGGGGCCAACGTCCTGACTTTC.

The chain uses TRBV5-1 and TRBJ2-7; 7 bases align to TRBD1. V trimming: 2 bases; J trimming: 0 bases; junction bases outside the gene matches: 5. From germline, CDR1 is SGHRS and CDR2 YFSETQ. The CDR3 loop spans 15 amino acids. CDR3 bases: TGCGCCAGCAGCTTAACAGGGGCCGGCTCCTACGAGCAGTACTTC. Amino acids: CASSLTGAGSYEQYF.

This clone was counted between two and nine times. The chain uses TRBV19 and TRBJ2-7, with D possibly TRBD2 on 5 matching bases. The length of the CDR3 is 13 residues. V was pared by 3 bases and J by 5 bases, with 11 bases between. The germline V gene has CDR1 LNHDA and CDR2 SQIVND (reference sequence). The CDR3 DNA follows: TGTGCCAGTAGTATCGAATCCGGGAACGAGCAGTACTTC. Translating gives CASSIESGNEQYF.

This clone has just a few counts. The rearrangement uses TRBV5-4 and TRBJ2-1; the match to TRBD2 covers 12 bases. The length of the CDR3 is 17 residues. The J segment lost 7 bases and the V segment lost 4 bases, leaving 12 bases of the junction unmatched. Germline V CDR1 and CDR2: SGHNT, YYREEE (reference sequence). The CDR3 nucleotides read TGTGCCAGCAGCCACAGGACTAGCGGGAAGGGGGGGAATGAGCAGTTCTTC. The encoded protein is CASSHRTSGKGGNEQFF.